The 23 T cell receptor beta chains below were found in one sample sequenced in a study. TCRdb itself ran the RT-PCR reads through MiXCR, one entry per CDR3 protein. The table includes more than 600,000 distinct CDR3 sequences, approximately 15% detected once. The sample comprised memory CD4+ T cells from blood. These receptors all stem from a female donor in good health, serving as a healthy control.

This chain links TRBV27 with TRBJ2-5; possibly TRBD1 for D (5 bases). With 2 bases removed from V and 5 bases from J, the gap between germline ends came to 9 bases. This CDR3 contains 13 residues. Germline V CDR1 and CDR2: MNHEY, SMNVEV (reference sequence). In DNA form, the CDR3 reads TGTGCCAGCAGTTTAGTGGGGCCGGAGACCCAGTACTTC. It codes for CASSLVGPETQYF.

This clonotype was counted only a few times. This chain uses TRBV27 with TRBJ2-1, with D possibly matching TRBD2 (5 bases). Per the germline V gene, CDR1 is MNHEY and CDR2 is SMNVEV (reference sequence). Deletions cut 3 bases from V and 6 bases from J, with 15 bases between. The CDR3 runs to 15 residues. CDR3: CASSLGWEWGNEQFF. Written as DNA, the CDR3 is TGTGCCAGCAGTTTGGGTTGGGAGTGGGGCAATGAGCAGTTCTTC.

The sample holds a few counts of this clonotype. The chain links TRBV20-1 to TRBJ1-5; 12 positions match TRBD1. CDR3 length: 13 residues. Germline lookup yields CDR1 DFQATT and CDR2 SNEGSKA (reference sequence). The V segment lost 6 bases and the J segment 7 bases; nucleotides outside the gene matches: 4. CDR3 residues: CSAPGTGGQPQHF. The CDR3 DNA is TGCAGTGCCCCCGGGACAGGGGGCCAGCCCCAGCATTTT.

V is TRBV4-3 and J is TRBJ2-3; 10 positions agree with TRBD1. Per germline, CDR1 LGHNA and CDR2 YSLEER. Trimming removed 0 bases from V and 3 bases from J; junction bases left unmatched: 6. CDR3 length equals 17 residues. CDR3 nucleotide sequence: TGCGCCAGCAGCCAAGATCTTCAGGGACAGGGGACAGATACGCAGTATTTT. Protein product: CASSQDLQGQGTDTQYF.

Many counts were recorded for this clonotype. The chain carries TRBV6-5 and TRBJ2-7; tentatively, D is TRBD2 (5 bases). Trimming took off 4 bases at V and 0 bases at J, with 10 bases between the two ends. Germline CDR1 MNHEY, CDR2 SVGAGI. The CDR3 sequence is 14 residues long. CDR3 region: CASSWTYSSYEQYF. The CDR3 bases are TGTGCCAGCAGTTGGACTTATAGCTCCTACGAGCAGTACTTC.

This clonotype came up many times. The chain is built from TRBV18 and TRBJ1-3, with D uncertain. This CDR3 is 17 amino acids long. CDR1 is KGHSH and CDR2 is LQKENI in the germline V gene. V shed 3 bases and J shed 0 bases, with 15 bases lying between them. The DNA for the CDR3 is TGTGCCAGCTCACCGGTCCCCCCTGAGAGCTCTGGAAACACCATATATTTT. Encoded protein: CASSPVPPESSGNTIYF.

This clonotype showed up just a few times. An end of the junction differs from the germline gene, which may be a read error. V gene TRBV7-7 combines with J gene TRBJ2-5; perhaps TRBD1 as D (6 bases). Germline V gene lookup returns CDR1 SSHAT and CDR2 FNYEAQ (reference sequence). The CDR3 extends over 15 amino acids. The CDR3 loop is CASSRILGTQETQYF. As DNA, the CDR3 is TGTGCTAGCAGCCGGATATTGGGGACACAAGAGACCCAGTACTTC.

This chain connects TRBV20-1 to TRBJ1-2; 7 nucleotides line up with TRBD1. CDR3 length: 14 residues. In germline, CDR1 is DFQATT, CDR2 SNEGSKA (reference sequence). J lost 2 bases, V lost 1 base, and 4 bases had no gene match. The CDR3 is CSARGRQGNYGYTF. In nucleotides, the CDR3 is TGCAGTGCTAGAGGGCGACAGGGAAACTATGGCTACACCTTC.

The CDR3, as DNA: TGTGCCAGCGCCCGGACGGGGCTCGATGGCTACACCTTC. Translating it yields CASARTGLDGYTF. The V and J genes are TRBV7-2 and TRBJ1-2, with TRBD1 as a possible D gene (5 bases). Between the trimmed V and J ends, which lost 8 bases and 6 bases, there was a span of 16 bases. This CDR3 contains 13 residues. In germline, CDR1 is SGHTA, CDR2 FQGNSA.

This clonotype occurred a few times. The chain couples TRBV28 to TRBJ1-2; D gene ambiguous. Germline CDR1 reads MDHEN; CDR2 reads SYDVKM. This CDR3 is 12 amino acids long. Trimming shortened V by 4 bases and J by 5 bases, and 8 bases separated the two germline ends. The CDR3 sequence: CASSSGEYGYTF. For the CDR3, the DNA is TGTGCCAGCAGTTCTGGCGAGTATGGCTACACCTTC.

The sample holds many counts of this clonotype. CDR3 coding DNA: TGTGCCAGCAGCTTATCGGGGATTTTCAATCAGCCCCAGCATTTT. Protein product: CASSLSGIFNQPQHF. The V call is TRBV12-3 or TRBV12-4, the J call TRBJ1-5; D not resolved. Trimming cost V 6 bases and J 3 bases, with 15 bases left between them. The CDR3 spans 15 residues.

This sequence joins TRBV5-1 and TRBJ1-1; tentative D call: TRBD1 (5 bases). Germline V gene data show CDR1 as SGHRS and CDR2 as YFSETQ. V was pared by 3 bases and J by 1 base, with 13 bases between. This CDR3 is 15 amino acids long. For the CDR3, the DNA is TGCGCCAGCAGCTCGGAAGGACAAGGGAACACTGAAGCTTTCTTT. Amino acid sequence: CASSSEGQGNTEAFF.

This sequence joins TRBV4-3 and TRBJ2-3; TRBD2 matches at 10 bases. This CDR3 is built from 20 residues. Germline lookup yields CDR1 LGHNA and CDR2 YSLEER. V trimming: 0 bases; J trimming: 0 bases; junction bases outside the gene matches: 12. CDR3 amino acids: CASSQDVMVAGGGSTDTQYF. DNA for the CDR3: TGCGCCAGCAGCCAAGATGTGATGGTAGCGGGAGGAGGTAGCACAGATACGCAGTATTTT.

V and J are TRBV18 and TRBJ2-5; 7 nucleotides line up with TRBD1. The CDR3 is 14 residues long. V was pared by 3 bases and J by 4 bases, with 5 bases of the junction left unmatched. Per germline, CDR1 KGHSH and CDR2 LQKENI. CDR3 nucleotide sequence: TGTGCCAGCTCACCCCAGGGACAGCGAGAGACCCAGTACTTC. Its translation is CASSPQGQRETQYF. Full variable domain (missing parts from reference TRBV18 and TRBJ2-5): NAGVMQNPRHLVRRRGQEARLRCSPMKGHSHVYWYRQLPEEGLKFMVYLQKENIIDESGMPKERFSAEFPKEGPSILRIQQVVRGDSAAYFCASSPQGQRETQYFGPGTRLLVL.

The chain couples TRBV10-3 to TRBJ2-1, with 8 bases lining up with TRBD2. With V trimmed by 1 base and J by 0 bases, 5 bases remained unmatched. This CDR3 has 17 residues. Germline CDR1 is ENHRY and CDR2 is SYGVKD. CDR3: CAISEFREGGSYNEQFF. DNA of the CDR3: TGTGCCATCAGTGAGTTTCGGGAGGGGGGCTCCTACAATGAGCAGTTCTTC.

The rearrangement uses TRBV28 and TRBJ1-3; maybe TRBD1 (5 bases). Germline V lookup: CDR1 MDHEN, CDR2 SYDVKM. The CDR3 is 15 amino acids. Deletions cut 2 bases from V and 2 bases from J, with 10 bases between. The CDR3 loop is CASSLTAGTGNTIYF. Written as DNA, the CDR3 is TGTGCCAGCAGTTTAACGGCAGGGACTGGAAACACCATATATTTT.

This clonotype was counted a few times. This chain connects TRBV20-1 to TRBJ2-3; D may be TRBD1 (7 bases). Per the germline V gene, CDR1 is DFQATT and CDR2 is SNEGSKA (reference sequence). The CDR3 consists of 15 residues. V gave up 5 bases and J gave up 3 bases, with 18 bases separating them. Here the CDR3 DNA reads TGCAGTGCTCCCGGACAGACAGGGAGGACAGATACGCAGTATTTT. This encodes CSAPGQTGRTDTQYF.

V is TRBV5-1 and J is TRBJ1-4; no reliable D call. Germline V gene sequence: CDR1 SGHRS, CDR2 YFSETQ. V was trimmed by 4 bases and J by 0 bases, leaving 7 bases between them. The CDR3 runs to 14 residues. This CDR3 is CASSHGTTNEKLFF. CDR3 sequence (DNA): TGCGCCAGCAGCCACGGGACAACTAATGAAAAACTGTTTTTT.

In this sample, this clonotype turned up many times. The CDR3: CASSGDQETQYF. CDR3 DNA: TGTGCCAGCTCCGGGGACCAAGAGACCCAGTACTTC. The rearrangement uses TRBV12-3 or TRBV12-4 and TRBJ2-5; D might be TRBD2 (5 bases). The germline V and J ends were trimmed by 8 bases and 0 bases, with 7 bases remaining between them. The CDR3 extends over 12 amino acids.

A few counts support this clonotype. This sequence joins TRBV20-1 and TRBJ2-7, with 7 positions matching TRBD2. The V and J ends lost 1 base and 6 bases, in that order; junction bases with no gene match: 3. The CDR3 loop spans 12 amino acids. Germline assignment: CDR1 DFQATT and CDR2 SNEGSKA (reference sequence). The CDR3 DNA is TGCAGTGCTAGAGCTGGGGGGGTCGAGCAGTACTTC. Amino acids: CSARAGGVEQYF.

This clonotype was picked up many times. The chain's CDR3 is CATKSGFESTDTQYF. The DNA of the CDR3 is TGTGCCACCAAGTCGGGCTTCGAGAGCACAGATACGCAGTATTTT. The chain is built from TRBV10-3 and TRBJ2-3; D gene unclear. Germline V gene lookup returns CDR1 ENHRY and CDR2 SYGVKD. Trimming stripped 10 bases from V and 0 bases from J, with 17 bases between. This CDR3 contains 15 residues.

This clonotype was observed many times. V gene TRBV7-2 combines with J gene TRBJ2-1; tentative D call: TRBD1 (6 bases). V dropped 5 bases and J dropped 1 base, with 12 bases sitting between them. The CDR3 loop spans 15 amino acids. Per germline, CDR1 SGHTA and CDR2 FQGNSA. The CDR3 spells CASSAGTSSYNEQFF. The CDR3 nucleotides are TGTGCCAGCAGCGCCGGGACATCATCCTACAATGAGCAGTTCTTC.

This chain links TRBV7-9 with TRBJ2-2, with 12 bases aligning to TRBD2. The germline V gene has CDR1 SEHNR and CDR2 FQNEAQ (reference sequence). With 8 bases clipped from V and 4 bases from J, the junction kept 5 bases outside the gene matches. This CDR3 has 15 amino acids. CDR3 sequence: CASGQTSGSTGELFF. CDR3 bases: TGTGCCAGCGGCCAGACTAGCGGGAGCACCGGGGAGCTGTTTTTT.